These 30 T cell receptor beta chains were sequenced from one sample in a study of blood T cell repertoires in COVID-19. Clones were sequenced by immunoSEQ multiplex PCR, and TCRdb holds only the in-frame ones, with some missing. The top ten clones hold approximately 9.8% of a sample with about 260,000 clones, approximately 86% of them seen once. Sequenced material: peripheral blood. All receptors come from a man aged 35-49 years who had recovered from COVID-19.

V gene TRBV15 combines with J gene TRBJ1-3; 7 nucleotides line up with TRBD1. The trim removed 0 bases at V and 8 bases at J, leaving 7 bases unmatched. Germline loops: CDR1 LNHNV, CDR2 YYDKDF (reference sequence). CDR3 length: 15 amino acids. Here the CDR3 reads CATSREGQPRDTIYF. DNA of the CDR3: TGTGCCACCAGCAGAGAGGGACAGCCCAGGGACACCATATATTTT. The entire variable domain, with the rest obtained from reference TRBV15 and TRBJ1-3, is as follows: DAMVIQNPRYQVTQFGKPVTLSCSQTLNHNVMYWYQQKSSQAPKLLFHYYDKDFNNEADTPDNFQSRRPNTSFCFLDIRSPGLGDTAMYLCATSREGQPRDTIYFGEGSWLTVV.

This rearrangement joins TRBV11-3 to TRBJ2-7; 12 bases align to TRBD2. Germline CDR1 is SGHNT and CDR2 is YENEEA. V gave up 6 bases and J gave up 4 bases; unmatched junction bases: 7. The CDR3 has 15 residues. The CDR3 sequence is CASRLASGGVYEQYF. The CDR3 nucleotides read TGTGCCAGCAGACTGGCTAGCGGGGGGGTGTACGAGCAGTACTTC.

In regard to this clone: Other DNA sequences of this sample code for an identical CDR3. The chain combines TRBV6-5 with TRBJ1-5; D call uncertain. This CDR3 is built from 14 residues. The germline gives CDR1 MNHEY, CDR2 SVGAGI. Trimming shortened V by 4 bases and J by 1 base, and 8 bases separated the two germline ends. The CDR3 spells CASSSGKSNQPQHF. The CDR3 DNA reads as TGTGCCAGCAGTTCCGGGAAGAGCAATCAGCCCCAGCATTTT.

The chain employs TRBV19 and TRBJ1-2; no firm D call. CDR1 is LNHDA and CDR2 is SQIVND in the germline V gene (reference sequence). Deletions cut 7 bases from V and 8 bases from J, with 14 bases between. The CDR3 contains 12 residues. For the CDR3, the DNA is TGTGCCAGTAATGGAGGGAACGACGGCTACACCTTC. As protein: CASNGGNDGYTF.

The V call is TRBV19, the J call TRBJ2-7, with TRBD2 identical over 8 bases. V was pared by 7 bases and J by 5 bases, with 13 bases of the junction left unmatched. Germline values: CDR1 LNHDA, CDR2 SQIVND (reference sequence). This CDR3 comprises 15 residues. CDR3 nucleotide sequence: TGTGCCAGTAAGCCCTCCGGGACTAGTTACAACGAGCAGTACTTC. It encodes CASKPSGTSYNEQYF.

This sequence joins TRBV11-2 and TRBJ2-7; D is ambiguous. The germline gives CDR1 SGHAT, CDR2 FQNNGV. V lost 0 bases and J 2 bases, leaving 11 bases between the germline ends. CDR3 length equals 15 residues. CDR3 coding DNA: TGTGCCAGCAGCTTAGAATCGGTATCTACCTACGAGCAGTACTTC. This encodes CASSLESVSTYEQYF. Filled out from reference TRBV11-2 and TRBJ2-7, the complete variable domain reads EAGVAQSPRYKIIEKRQSVAFWCNPISGHATLYWYQQILGQGPKLLIQFQNNGVVDDSQLPKDRFSAERLKGVDSTLKIQPAKLEDSAVYLCASSLESVSTYEQYFGPGTRLTVT.

J is TRBJ2-5 and V is TRBV10-3, with 7 bases aligning to TRBD2. The CDR3 is 13 residues long. Germline loops: CDR1 ENHRY, CDR2 SYGVKD. The V and J ends lost 10 bases and 5 bases, in that order; junction bases with no gene match: 10. This chain's CDR3 is CATRPGLQETQYF. CDR3 sequence (DNA): TGTGCCACCCGACCGGGACTACAGGAGACCCAGTACTTC.

This sequence joins TRBV2 and TRBJ1-6; D is uncertain. Germline CDR1 SNHLY, CDR2 FYNNEI. Trimming shortened V by 6 bases and J by 13 bases, and 10 bases separated the two germline ends. The CDR3 has 11 residues. The CDR3 DNA reads as TGTGCCAGCAGCCTGGCCCAGCCCCTCCACTTT. Translation: CASSLAQPLHF.

This chain joins TRBV2 and TRBJ2-2; D is possibly TRBD2 (5 bases). V was trimmed by 5 bases and J by 5 bases, leaving 12 bases between them. CDR1 is SNHLY, CDR2 FYNNEI, per germline. The CDR3 spans 14 residues. The CDR3 coding sequence is TGTGCCAGCAGTCTCGGGCGGGTAACCGGGGAGCTGTTTTTT. The encoded protein is CASSLGRVTGELFF. Using reference TRBV2 and TRBJ2-2 for the parts outside the CDR3, the full variable domain is EPEVTQTPSHQVTQMGQEVILRCVPISNHLYFYWYRQILGQKVEFLVSFYNNEISEKSEIFDDQFSVERPDGSNFTLKIRSTKLEDSAMYFCASSLGRVTGELFFGEGSRLTVL.

The rearrangement links TRBV2 to TRBJ2-7; D is unclear. Trimming took 1 base from V and 2 from J, leaving 12 bases between them. Per the germline V gene, CDR1 is SNHLY and CDR2 is FYNNEI. CDR3 size: 15 residues. The CDR3 loop reads CASSEGVSITYEQYF. The CDR3 region has the DNA TGTGCCAGCAGTGAAGGCGTTAGCATCACCTACGAGCAGTACTTC.

The chain carries TRBV27 and TRBJ2-1; 11 bases map to TRBD2. The CDR3 runs 16 residues. Germline V CDR1 and CDR2: MNHEY, SMNVEV (reference sequence). Germline trimming cut 5 bases from V and 8 bases from J; bases unmatched to any gene: 11. CDR3 residues: CASSLLGSGRAHEQFF. CDR3 DNA sequence: TGTGCCAGCAGTCTCCTCGGTAGCGGGAGGGCCCATGAGCAGTTCTTC.

This rearrangement joins TRBV5-1 to TRBJ2-7; possible D gene TRBD2, 6 bases. The CDR3 covers 14 residues. V lost 0 bases and J lost 2, with 9 bases in between. The germline CDR1 and CDR2 sequences are SGHRS and YFSETQ. CDR3 nucleotide sequence: TGCGCCAGCAGCTTGGAAGGGAGGACCTACGAGCAGTACTTC. It codes for CASSLEGRTYEQYF. The full variable domain, with the rest looked up from reference TRBV5-1 and TRBJ2-7, is KAGVTQTPRYLIKTRGQQVTLSCSPISGHRSVSWYQQTPGQGLQFLFEYFSETQRNKGNFPGRFSGRQFSNSRSEMNVSTLELGDSALYLCASSLEGRTYEQYFGPGTRLTVT.

The CDR3 is CASSYSRDLNTEAFF. DNA for the CDR3: TGTGCCAGCAGTTACTCGAGGGACTTGAACACTGAAGCTTTCTTT. The gene calls are TRBV6-6 and TRBJ1-1, with D maybe TRBD1 (5 bases). Deletions cut 0 bases from V and 0 bases from J, with 8 bases between. Germline CDR1 MNHNY, CDR2 SVGAGI (reference sequence). CDR3 length equals 15 residues.

This clone has a single count. The chain is built from TRBV5-1 and TRBJ2-1, with TRBD2 matching 8 bases. The CDR3 contains 13 residues. The J segment lost 9 bases and the V segment lost 6 bases, leaving 8 bases of the junction unmatched. Germline CDR1 and CDR2: SGHRS and YFSETQ. CDR3 sequence reads: CASMETSVSEQFF. CDR3 DNA: TGCGCCAGCATGGAGACTAGCGTCAGTGAGCAGTTCTTC.

The chain has TRBV5-4 and TRBJ1-5; D is uncertain. Trimming removed 0 bases at V and 0 bases at J, with 13 bases between. This CDR3 region has 17 residues. The germline CDR1 and CDR2 sequences are SGHNT and YYREEE (reference sequence). CDR3 coding DNA: TGTGCCAGCAGCTTGGGGGTGACACCATATAGCAATCAGCCCCAGCATTTT. It specifies CASSLGVTPYSNQPQHF.

This sequence joins TRBV3-1 (or the pseudogene TRBV3-2) and TRBJ2-2, with TRBD2 identical over 10 bases. Germline CDR1 LGHDT, CDR2 YNNKEL (reference sequence). The CDR3 sequence is 15 residues long. The V gene end was trimmed by 5 bases and the J gene end by 6 bases; junction bases not matched to a gene: 6. For the CDR3, the DNA is TGTGCCAGCAGCTGGGGCCTAGCGGGAGCCGGGGAGCTGTTTTTT. Translated: CASSWGLAGAGELFF.

The genes are TRBV10-3 and TRBJ1-3, with D tentatively TRBD1 (5 bases). The V gene lost 2 bases and the J gene lost 0 bases, with 11 bases spanning the gap. CDR3 length: 16 amino acids. CDR1 is ENHRY and CDR2 is SYGVKD in the germline V gene. The CDR3 protein is CAISEAGKGSGNTIYF. CDR3 DNA sequence: TGTGCCATCAGTGAGGCAGGGAAAGGCTCTGGAAACACCATATATTTT.

This clone has only one observation. The rearrangement links TRBV19 to TRBJ1-1; D gene ambiguous. This CDR3 is built from 13 residues. Germline CDR1 LNHDA, CDR2 SQIVND (reference sequence). V lost 6 bases to trimming and J lost 3 bases, with 11 bases between them. CDR3 nucleotides: TGTGCCAGTAGACTAACATGGTACACTGAAGCTTTCTTT. This gives the protein CASRLTWYTEAFF.

This chain links TRBV2 with TRBJ2-1, with 9 bases identical to TRBD2. The V and J ends lost 6 bases and 7 bases, in that order; junction bases with no gene match: 10. CDR1 and CDR2 from the germline V gene are SNHLY and FYNNEI. The CDR3 is made up of 15 amino acids. The CDR3 protein is CASSVGTSPLNEQFF. In nucleotides, the CDR3 is TGTGCCAGCAGCGTTGGGACTAGCCCCCTGAATGAGCAGTTCTTC.

The chain has TRBV6-5 and TRBJ1-4; the D gene is possibly TRBD1 (5 bases). CDR1 MNHEY and CDR2 SVGAGI come from the germline V gene. The V end lost 0 bases, the J end lost 10 bases, and 12 bases lay between the germline ends. This CDR3 is 14 amino acids long. CDR3 residues: CASSYSGVSAKLFF. The CDR3 region has the DNA TGTGCCAGCAGTTACTCAGGGGTTTCCGCAAAACTGTTTTTT.

CDR3 in amino acids: CASSQLGLAAYNEQFF. The CDR3 DNA reads as TGCGCCAGCAGCCAGCTTGGACTAGCGGCCTACAATGAGCAGTTCTTC. This sequence joins TRBV4-3 and TRBJ2-1, with 10 bases aligning to TRBD2. This CDR3 region has 16 residues. Germline CDR1 is LGHNA and CDR2 is YSLEER. With V trimmed by 3 bases and J by 2 bases, 4 bases remained unmatched.

The CDR3 region has the DNA TGTGCCAGCAGTCCGGGACAGGCGCCCCCCGGTACGCAGTATTTT. It encodes CASSPGQAPPGTQYF. This chain connects TRBV6-5 to TRBJ2-3; TRBD1 agrees at 8 bases. V lost 5 bases, J lost 8 bases, and 12 bases stayed unmatched. CDR1 and CDR2 from the germline V gene are MNHEY and SVGAGI. This CDR3 comprises 15 residues.

Points on this clone: This sample also contains other DNA sequences that code for the same CDR3. The rearrangement links TRBV29-1 to TRBJ2-7, with 8 bases lining up with TRBD1. Per germline, CDR1 SQVTM and CDR2 ANQGSEA. The CDR3 covers 12 residues. Trimming at V came to 6 bases and at J to 2 bases, leaving 3 bases not matched to a gene. The CDR3 sequence: CSVGTGTYEQYF. CDR3 DNA: TGCAGCGTCGGGACAGGCACCTACGAGCAGTACTTC.

The rearrangement links TRBV19 to TRBJ1-2; no firm D call. Between the trimmed V and J ends, which lost 6 bases and 4 bases, there was a span of 9 bases. Germline CDR1 reads LNHDA; CDR2 reads SQIVND (reference sequence). This CDR3 has 12 residues. The CDR3 DNA sequence: TGTGCCAGTAGATTCGGGTCCTATGGCTACACCTTC. This gives the protein CASRFGSYGYTF.

The chain links TRBV27 to TRBJ2-4; D is perhaps TRBD2 (6 bases). The V and J ends lost 3 bases and 4 bases respectively, with 16 bases between them. Per the germline V gene, CDR1 is MNHEY and CDR2 is SMNVEV (reference sequence). There are 16 residues in the CDR3. Written as DNA, the CDR3 is TGTGCCAGCAGTTTGGAGGGTCGGGGACGGAAAAACATTCAGTACTTC. Translated, it gives CASSLEGRGRKNIQYF.

In DNA, the CDR3 is TGTGCCAGCAGCTTAGGGGGCCTAGCGGCGAACACCGGGGAGCTGTTTTTT. It encodes CASSLGGLAANTGELFF. The V call is TRBV7-6, the J call TRBJ2-2; 7 nucleotides agree with TRBD2. CDR1 is SGHVS, CDR2 FNYEAQ, per germline. The CDR3 totals 17 residues. V trimming: 1 base; J trimming: 0 bases; junction bases outside the gene matches: 5. Variable domain in full (rest from reference TRBV7-6 and TRBJ2-2): GAGVSQSPRYKVTKRGQDVALRCDPISGHVSLYWYRQALGQGPEFLTYFNYEAQQDKSGLPNDRFSAERPEGSISTLTIQRTEQRDSAMYRCASSLGGLAANTGELFFGEGSRLTVL.

This sequence joins TRBV5-1 and TRBJ2-3; 8 bases are a match to TRBD1. CDR1 is SGHRS and CDR2 is YFSETQ in the germline V gene. J was trimmed by 2 bases and V by 1 base; bases with no gene match: 3. CDR3 length: 15 amino acids. Here the CDR3 DNA reads TGCGCCAGCAGCTTGTGGGGACAGGACACAGATACGCAGTATTTT. This encodes CASSLWGQDTDTQYF.

This clone was observed a single time. This rearrangement joins TRBV7-2 to TRBJ2-1; TRBD2 aligns across 11 bases. The CDR3 sequence is 16 residues long. CDR1 is SGHTA, CDR2 FQGNSA, per germline. V trimming: 1 base; J trimming: 2 bases; junction bases outside the gene matches: 1. CDR3 nucleotide sequence: TGTGCCAGCAGCTTAGATAGCGGGGGGGCCTACAATGAGCAGTTCTTC. Its protein is CASSLDSGGAYNEQFF.

In this sample, this clone turned up a few times. The genes are TRBV9 and TRBJ1-4; possible D gene TRBD1, 6 bases. This CDR3 has 14 amino acids. Germline V gives CDR1 SGDLS, CDR2 YYNGEE. V was trimmed by 2 bases and J by 6 bases, leaving 11 bases between them. DNA for the CDR3: TGTGCCAGCAGCGTCAGGGGAAGAGATGAAAAACTGTTTTTT. This sequence encodes CASSVRGRDEKLFF.

This clone was seen more than once but under ten times. The rearrangement uses TRBV5-5 and TRBJ2-7; 7 bases agree with TRBD1. V was clipped by 4 bases and J by 7 bases; unmatched bases: 17. Germline values: CDR1 SGHKS, CDR2 YYEKEE (reference sequence). The CDR3 has 16 amino acids. DNA for the CDR3: TGTGCCAGCAGCCCGTATAGGACAGGCGTCTTAAGGGAGCAGTACTTC. Translating gives CASSPYRTGVLREQYF.